This TCR beta chain is from a study of regulatory T cells in long-lasting Graves disease listed by TCRdb under 2021. Background for the entire study: Antithyroid drugs had been taken for less than 3 months by newly diagnosed Graves' disease patients. This study used TCR sequencing and RNA sequencing of peripheral blood to compare persistent Graves' disease patients against newly diagnosed Graves' disease patients. The study took place in China and was registered as a clinical trial. A total of 35 or so samples were covered by TCR sequencing, comprising approximately 13 persistent and around 20 newly diagnosed Graves' disease patients.

Reading the label with the study, this specimen's time point is: newly diagnosed GD, antithyroid drugs for less than 3 months. For both TCR sequencing and RNA sequencing, RNA was extracted from PBMCs using TRIzol. Graves' disease was diagnosed according to American Thyroid Association guidelines. Patients for the study were recruited at an endocrinology department in Xi'an, China. From each patient, roughly 9 milliliters of peripheral blood was collected into an EDTA anticoagulant tube. Ficoll Paque Plus density gradient separation was used to isolate PBMCs, and no additional T cell sorting was done. An Agilent 2100 Bioanalyzer and agarose gel were used to check RNA quality, while a NanoDrop 2000 measured RNA concentration. The library relied on multiplex PCR. Sequencing relied on an Illumina HiSeq 4000. CDR3 regions were amplified by Arm-PCR with iRepertoire HTBI primers to construct TCR beta libraries. PCR products were gel purified before sequencing. The authors' pipeline ran thus. Gene usage analysis of CDR3 amino acid clonotypes used the approximately 62 TRBV and some 15 TRBJ segments found across samples. COPE and FqMerger were used to merge filtered high-quality paired reads into contigs. BLAST was used to align contigs to IMGT TRBV, TRBD and TRBJ reference genes, with CDR3 defined following IMGT. Highly expanded clones were defined as clonotypes with a frequency above 0.1%. Shannon entropy was used to measure repertoire diversity, and the Gini coefficient was used to measure V-J evenness. Public clonotypes were defined as clonotypes shared by more than one individual. In TCRdb, the public reads were trimmed at Q25 with fastp and aligned with MiXCR, with productive beta chains retained. Each CDR3 protein gets just one entry, which takes the most common genes and DNA from the rows behind it. The V and J calls, along with clone size, are taken from TCRdb and not from the paper's own processing. For this sample there are about 430,000 distinct CDR3 sequences; around 16% appear just once. The top ten clones comprise about 7.6% of the sample.

What the research found in general, with its limitations: Peripheral blood alone was examined, since thyroid tissue, which constituted the primary lesion, could not be accessed. As a limitation, the authors acknowledged that the small sample size may reduce accuracy. Sequencing and analysis were limited to the TCR beta chain. TRBV28, TRBJ1-2 and TRBJ2-5 were preferentially used in persistent disease, while TRBV20-1 and TRBJ2-1 were favored in newly diagnosed disease. Patients with persistent disease shared more public clonotypes (fewer than 3,000) than newly diagnosed patients did (approximately 990). Lower TCR Shannon entropy and fewer highly expanded clones were observed in persistent Graves' disease patients than in newly diagnosed patients, which suggested clonal expansion.

This clonotype was observed a handful of times. Its antigen remains unidentified. No qualities accompany the bases; no much larger clone lies one base away. The CDR3 holds 17 amino acids from the cysteine to the phenylalanine. The DNA shown is the 51-base CDR3, in frame from base 1. V ends up 0 bases short and J 2 bases short, with an unmatched junction base count of 8. CDR1 is given as LGHNT and CDR2 as FRNRAP, both from the germline V gene. The data also belong to a second study, concerning T cells in Graves' hyperthyroidism and ophthalmopathy. That second report states: Stable Graves' hyperthyroidism was defined as no progression to ophthalmopathy during 18 months of follow-up. Hyperthyroidism patients were aged 18 to 65 years and newly diagnosed, with disease duration of less than 2 months. The study excluded patients with uncontrolled infections, other autoimmune diseases, pregnancy or lactation. Diagnoses were established on the basis of clinical symptoms, serum thyroxine and TRAb, thyroid ultrasound, and orbital computed tomography. The first round of RT-PCR for the TCR CDR3 was performed with the HTBI primer set and the Qiagen OneStep RT-PCR kit. Most expanded thyroid clonotypes (frequency above 0.001) were also detected in blood, suggesting blood repertoires may reflect thyroid immune responses. A model built on a 13 V-J signature distinguished ophthalmopathy from stable hyperthyroidism, reaching around 87% sensitivity and 81.08% specificity in cross-validation and 80%/75% in testing. In validation, the model predicted progression to ophthalmopathy with 55% to 71% sensitivity and 72.22% specificity, a median of about six months before onset. A discovery cohort of roughly 96 patients, approximately 45 with Graves' ophthalmopathy and 57 with stable Graves' hyperthyroidism, was used to find distinguishing TCR V-J signatures. Whether ophthalmopathy could be predicted prospectively was tested in an independent validation cohort made up of approximately 19 hyperthyroidism patients plus 17 patients who later progressed to ophthalmopathy. For training and testing, the 100 or so patients in the discovery cohort were randomly divided in a 7:3 ratio. Thyroid tissue and blood T-cell repertoires from six Graves' hyperthyroidism patients were also compared in the study. Once sampling was done, hyperthyroidism patients were given methimazole at a starting dose of 30 mg daily, whereas ophthalmopathy patients were given high-dose intravenous methylprednisolone. Libraries were constructed in a second round of multiplex PCR, after which size selection and purification were performed. Paired-end sequencing of the libraries was performed with 100 bp reads on an Illumina HiSeq2000. SOAPnuke was used to process the raw data, removing reads that contained adapters or uncalled bases, had a mean Phred below 15, or lacked an exact match to the constant primer or identifier. High-quality paired reads were merged with COPE v1.2.5, and unique nucleotide sequences were defined as clonotypes. Clonotypes were aligned to IMGT TRBV, TRBD and TRBJ reference segments using MiTCR v1.1. Analysis was restricted to V-J combinations with a frequency above 0.0001, which covered just over 98% of repertoires. A TCS score was defined as the ratio between F50 (clonal expansion) and ExV (chaos), using BLOSUM62-based TCRdist between CDR3 peptides within each V-J. Welch's t-statistics and random forest reduced fewer than 550 V-J features to roughly 13, which were used in a naive Bayes classifier (R e1071). Sample size was not statistically predetermined, and blinding of investigators to group allocation was not performed. TCR Vbeta CDR3 sequencing of roughly 140 peripheral blood samples (about 45 ophthalmopathy, under 80 hyperthyroidism and roughly 17 progressor patients) is reported in the paper.

The rearrangement joined TRBV12-5 to TRBJ2-7, with 9 bases matching TRBD2. The TCR sequence derives from a woman in her 40s with Graves disease. Donor details come from another sample of the same person, matched by shared clones. Sequencing was performed on peripheral blood mononuclear cells (PBMCs), taken at new diagnosis, from a patient treated with antithyroid drugs. The CDR3: CASGLVPGLAPTYEQYF. At the DNA level, the sequence is TGTGCTAGTGGTTTGGTCCCCGGACTAGCGCCCACCTACGAGCAGTACTTC. The reference TRBV12-5 and TRBJ2-7 proteins fill in what lies around the CDR3, so the full variable domain reads DARVTQTPRHKVTEMGQEVTMRCQPILGHNTVFWYRQTMMQGLELLAYFRNRAPLDDSGMPKDRFSAEMPDATLATLKIQPSEPRDSAVYFCASGLVPGLAPTYEQYFGPGTRLTVT.